Shown below are 7 T cell receptor beta chains from a single sample sequenced in a study of post-analysis software for immune sequencing data. Findings of the study overall: A few TRBV segments occurring more often in patients than controls included TRBV5-6, TRBV5-1 and TRBV20-1.

Unique molecular identifiers were present in the TCR beta cDNA libraries. TCRdb re-called the PCR reads with MiXCR, one entry per CDR3 protein. The sample holds roughly 410,000 distinct CDR3 sequences, less than 40% seen once. Which antigens these TCRs recognize remains unknown. The sample taken for sequencing was blood. Receptors were obtained from a girl aged 5 to 17 with multiple sclerosis.

The rearrangement links TRBV11-1 to TRBJ2-1, with D perhaps matching TRBD2 (6 bases). The germline V gene encodes CDR1 SGHAT and CDR2 FQDESV (reference sequence). V lost 1 base and J 8 bases, leaving 18 bases between the germline ends. The CDR3 contains 16 residues. CDR3 residues: CASSLGGGSGVDEQFF. The DNA of the CDR3 is TGTGCCAGCAGCTTAGGAGGCGGGTCGGGGGTCGATGAGCAGTTCTTC.

This clonotype came up a few times. The chain links TRBV12-3 or TRBV12-4 to TRBJ2-1; TRBD1 aligns across 9 bases. Trimming took 6 bases from V and 5 from J; bases not matched to a gene: 8. The CDR3 loop spans 15 amino acids. CDR3 sequence: CASRPEQGANNEQFF. CDR3 DNA sequence: TGTGCCAGCAGGCCAGAACAGGGGGCGAACAATGAGCAGTTCTTC.

The chain carries TRBV6-1 and TRBJ2-4, with 8 bases matching TRBD1. The CDR3 is made up of 16 amino acids. In germline, CDR1 is MNHNS, CDR2 SASEGT. J lost 0 bases, V lost 5 bases, and 6 bases had no gene match. CDR3 in amino acids: CASSSGTGLAKNIQYF. CDR3 coding DNA: TGTGCCAGCAGTTCCGGGACAGGTCTAGCCAAAAACATTCAGTACTTC.

This clonotype showed up just a few times. At one of its ends the junction is not consistent with the germline gene, which may arise from a read error. CDR3 coding DNA: TGTGCCAGCAGCTTCGGCCCTGGGGAGACTCAGTACTTC. The encoded protein is CASSFGPGETQYF. The chain recombines TRBV7-9 with TRBJ2-5, with D possibly matching TRBD2 (5 bases). The germline CDR1 and CDR2 sequences are SEHNR and FQNEAQ (reference sequence). The CDR3 contains 13 residues.

The chain links TRBV7-2 to TRBJ1-5; D not resolved. This CDR3 has 15 residues. The germline V and J ends were trimmed by 1 base and 10 bases, with 17 bases remaining between them. CDR1 and CDR2 from the germline V gene are SGHTA and FQGNSA. DNA for the CDR3: TGTGCCAGCAGCTTAGTCGGGAAGGGTATCAGTCCCCAGCATTTT. Translation gives CASSLVGKGISPQHF.

The V gene is TRBV6-2 or TRBV6-3, the J gene TRBJ2-3; the D is unclear. The V end was cut by 5 bases, the J end by 2 bases, with 8 bases between. This CDR3 region has 13 residues. Germline V CDR1 and CDR2: MNHEY, SVGEGT. CDR3 residues: CASSAQYTDTQYF. CDR3 bases: TGTGCCAGCAGTGCCCAATACACAGATACGCAGTATTTT.

This clonotype has ten or more counts. This chain joins TRBV6-5 and TRBJ1-5, with D hard to call. The germline CDR1 and CDR2 sequences are MNHEY and SVGAGI. The CDR3 consists of 16 residues. Trimming pared 1 base from V and 0 bases from J, leaving 10 bases between. The DNA of the CDR3 is TGTGCCAGCAGTTACTTCGGCTTTAATAGCAATCAGCCCCAGCATTTT. It codes for CASSYFGFNSNQPQHF.